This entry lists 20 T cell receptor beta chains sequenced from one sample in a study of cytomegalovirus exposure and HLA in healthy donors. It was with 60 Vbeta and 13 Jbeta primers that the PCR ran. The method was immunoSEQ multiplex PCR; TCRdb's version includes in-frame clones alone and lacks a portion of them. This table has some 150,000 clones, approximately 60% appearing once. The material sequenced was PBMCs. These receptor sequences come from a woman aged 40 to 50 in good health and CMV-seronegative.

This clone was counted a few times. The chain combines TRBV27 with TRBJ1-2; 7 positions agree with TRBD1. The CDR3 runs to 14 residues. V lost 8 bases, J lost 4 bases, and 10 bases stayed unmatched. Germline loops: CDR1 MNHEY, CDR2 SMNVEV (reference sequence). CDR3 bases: TGTGCCAGCGGGTTGGGACAGTCGGCCTATGGCTACACCTTC. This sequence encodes CASGLGQSAYGYTF.

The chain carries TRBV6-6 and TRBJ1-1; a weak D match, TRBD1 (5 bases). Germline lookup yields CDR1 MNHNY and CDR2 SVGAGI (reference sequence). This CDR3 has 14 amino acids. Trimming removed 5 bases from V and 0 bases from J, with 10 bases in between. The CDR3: CASSLRALNTEAFF. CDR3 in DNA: TGTGCCAGCAGTCTCAGGGCCTTGAACACTGAAGCTTTCTTT.

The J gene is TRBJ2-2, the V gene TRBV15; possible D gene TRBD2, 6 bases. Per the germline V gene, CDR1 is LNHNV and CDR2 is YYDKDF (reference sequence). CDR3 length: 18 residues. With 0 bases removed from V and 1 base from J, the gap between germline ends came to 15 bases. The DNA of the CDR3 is TGTGCCACCAGCAGAGATATGTCCGGGACTCGGAACACCGGGGAGCTGTTTTTT. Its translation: CATSRDMSGTRNTGELFF.

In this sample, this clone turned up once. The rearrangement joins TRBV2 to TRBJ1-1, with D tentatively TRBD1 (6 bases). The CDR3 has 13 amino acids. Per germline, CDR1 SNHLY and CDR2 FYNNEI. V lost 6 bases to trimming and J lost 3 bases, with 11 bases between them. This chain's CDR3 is CASRSTGYTEAFF. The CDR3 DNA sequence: TGTGCCAGCAGATCCACAGGGTACACTGAAGCTTTCTTT.

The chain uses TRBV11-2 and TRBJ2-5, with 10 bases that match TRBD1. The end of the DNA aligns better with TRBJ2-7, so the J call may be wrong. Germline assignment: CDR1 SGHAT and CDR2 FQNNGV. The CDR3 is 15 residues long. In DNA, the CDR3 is TGTGCCAGCAGCTATGAAGCCGGGACAGGGGACGAGCAGTACTTC. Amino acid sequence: CASSYEAGTGDEQYF.

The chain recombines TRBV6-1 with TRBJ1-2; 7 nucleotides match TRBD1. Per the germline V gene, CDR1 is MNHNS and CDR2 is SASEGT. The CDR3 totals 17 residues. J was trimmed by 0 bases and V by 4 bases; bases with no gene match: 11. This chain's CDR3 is CASSGTLRDSANYGYTF. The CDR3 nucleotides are TGTGCCAGCAGTGGGACCCTAAGGGACAGCGCTAACTATGGCTACACCTTC.

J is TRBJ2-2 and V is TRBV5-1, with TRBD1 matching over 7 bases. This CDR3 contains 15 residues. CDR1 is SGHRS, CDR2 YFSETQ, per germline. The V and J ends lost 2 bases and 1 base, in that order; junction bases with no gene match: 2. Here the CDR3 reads CASSFGQVNTGELFF. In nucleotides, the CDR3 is TGCGCCAGCAGCTTTGGACAGGTGAACACCGGGGAGCTGTTTTTT.

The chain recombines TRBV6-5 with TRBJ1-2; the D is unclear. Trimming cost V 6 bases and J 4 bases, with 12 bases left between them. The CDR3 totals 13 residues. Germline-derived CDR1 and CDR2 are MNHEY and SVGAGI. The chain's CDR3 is CASRSEFRYGYTF. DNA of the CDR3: TGTGCCAGCAGGAGCGAGTTCCGCTATGGCTACACCTTC.

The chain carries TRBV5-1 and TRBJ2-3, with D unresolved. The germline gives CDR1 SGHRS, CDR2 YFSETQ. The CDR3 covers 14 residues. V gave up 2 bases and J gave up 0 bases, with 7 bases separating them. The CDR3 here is CASSFQTSTDTQYF. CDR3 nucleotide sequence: TGCGCCAGCAGCTTCCAGACTAGCACAGATACGCAGTATTTT.

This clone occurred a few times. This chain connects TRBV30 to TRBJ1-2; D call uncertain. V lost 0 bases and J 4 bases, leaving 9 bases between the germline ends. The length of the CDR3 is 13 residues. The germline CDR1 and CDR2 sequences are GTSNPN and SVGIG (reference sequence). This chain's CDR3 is CAWSVRWLYGYTF. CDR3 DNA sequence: TGTGCCTGGAGTGTACGTTGGCTCTATGGCTACACCTTC.

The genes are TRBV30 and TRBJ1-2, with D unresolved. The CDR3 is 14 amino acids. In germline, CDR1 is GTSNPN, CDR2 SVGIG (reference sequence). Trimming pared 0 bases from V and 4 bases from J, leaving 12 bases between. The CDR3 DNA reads TGTGCCTGGAGTGTACAAGTGGGAGGCTATGGCTACACCTTC. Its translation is CAWSVQVGGYGYTF. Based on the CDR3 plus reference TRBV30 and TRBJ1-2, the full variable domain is SQTIHQWPATLVQPVGSPLSLECTVEGTSNPNLYWYRQAAGRGLQLLFYSVGIGQISSEVPQNLSASRPQDRQFILSSKKLLLSDSGFYLCAWSVQVGGYGYTFGSGTRLTVV.

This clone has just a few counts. The CDR3 DNA follows: TGTGCCAGTAGTATGGGACAGGGTCTTCTAGGGGAGACCCAGTACTTC. It specifies CASSMGQGLLGETQYF. The genes are TRBV19 and TRBJ2-5; 9 bases align to TRBD1. V shed 3 bases, J shed 5 bases, and the junction held 10 bases outside the gene matches. CDR1 and CDR2 from the germline V gene are LNHDA and SQIVND (reference sequence). This CDR3 region has 16 residues.

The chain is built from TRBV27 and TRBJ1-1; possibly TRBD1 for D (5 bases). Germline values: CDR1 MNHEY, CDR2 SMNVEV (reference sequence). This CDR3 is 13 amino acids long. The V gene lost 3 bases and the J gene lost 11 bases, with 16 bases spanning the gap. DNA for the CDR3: TGTGCCAGCAGTTTCGGGACTCTCCAGGTGGCTTTCTTT. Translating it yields CASSFGTLQVAFF.

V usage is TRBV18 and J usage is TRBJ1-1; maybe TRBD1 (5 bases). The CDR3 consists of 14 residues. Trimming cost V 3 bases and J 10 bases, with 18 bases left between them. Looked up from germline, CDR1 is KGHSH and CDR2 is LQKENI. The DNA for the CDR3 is TGTGCCAGCTCACCCGGGGGTCCCGTCGGCGTAGCTTTCTTT. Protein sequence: CASSPGGPVGVAFF. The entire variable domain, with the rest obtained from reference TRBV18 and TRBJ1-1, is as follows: NAGVMQNPRHLVRRRGQEARLRCSPMKGHSHVYWYRQLPEEGLKFMVYLQKENIIDESGMPKERFSAEFPKEGPSILRIQQVVRGDSAAYFCASSPGGPVGVAFFGQGTRLTVV.

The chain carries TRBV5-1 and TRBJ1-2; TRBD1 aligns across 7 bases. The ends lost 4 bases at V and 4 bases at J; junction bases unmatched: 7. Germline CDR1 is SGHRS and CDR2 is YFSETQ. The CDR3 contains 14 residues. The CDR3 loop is CASSTPGQIYGYTF. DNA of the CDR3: TGCGCCAGCAGCACCCCGGGACAGATCTATGGCTACACCTTC.

This CDR3 is CASSPKTGRNTEAFF. The CDR3 DNA sequence: TGTGCCAGCAGCCCGAAGACAGGGAGAAACACTGAAGCTTTCTTT. The rearrangement joins TRBV5-4 to TRBJ1-1, with TRBD1 matching 7 bases. This CDR3 is 15 amino acids long. Germline CDR1 reads SGHNT; CDR2 reads YYREEE (reference sequence). V lost 4 bases to trimming and J lost 2 bases; unmatched junction nucleotides: 8.

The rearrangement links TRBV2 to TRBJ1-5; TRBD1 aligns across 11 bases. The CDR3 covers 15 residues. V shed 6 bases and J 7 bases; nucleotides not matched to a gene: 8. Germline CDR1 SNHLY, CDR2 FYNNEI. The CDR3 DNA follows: TGTGCCAGCAGCGAGGACAGGGGGCGCGGACAGCCCCAGCATTTT. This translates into CASSEDRGRGQPQHF.

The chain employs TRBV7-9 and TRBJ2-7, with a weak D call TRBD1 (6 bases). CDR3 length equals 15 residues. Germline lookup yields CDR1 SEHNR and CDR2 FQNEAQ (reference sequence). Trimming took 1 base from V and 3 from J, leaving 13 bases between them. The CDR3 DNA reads TGTGCCAGCAGCTTAGGTCAGGGGAGATACTACGAGCAGTACTTC. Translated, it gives CASSLGQGRYYEQYF.

This CDR3 reads CAWSALGGGKETQYF. Here the CDR3 DNA reads TGTGCCTGGAGTGCGCTCGGGGGGGGGAAAGAGACCCAGTACTTC. J is TRBJ2-5 and V is TRBV30, with TRBD2 identical over 8 bases. Unmatched junction bases numbered 7, after V lost 1 base and J lost 3 bases. The germline V gene encodes CDR1 GTSNPN and CDR2 SVGIG (reference sequence). The CDR3 is made up of 15 amino acids.

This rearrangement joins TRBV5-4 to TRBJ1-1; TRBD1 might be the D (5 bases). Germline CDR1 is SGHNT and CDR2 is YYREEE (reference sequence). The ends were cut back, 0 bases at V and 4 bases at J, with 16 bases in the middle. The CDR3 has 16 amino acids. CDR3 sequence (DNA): TGTGCCAGCAGCTTGGCCAGGTGGGGGGAGGGCACTGAAGCTTTCTTT. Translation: CASSLARWGEGTEAFF.